This T cell receptor (beta chain) was found in a study of T cells in Graves' hyperthyroidism and ophthalmopathy. V lost 2 bases to trimming and J lost 1 base; unmatched junction nucleotides: 4. Looked up from germline, CDR1 is SEHNR and CDR2 is FQNEAQ (reference sequence). The CDR3 has 16 amino acids. Amplification of TCR beta CDR3 regions used RNA as the template. TCR CDR3 regions were first amplified by RT-PCR with HTBI primers. One entry per CDR3 protein, called by TCRdb with MiXCR from the multiplex PCR reads. The sample lists under 40,000 distinct CDR3 sequences; approximately 52% were seen once. This clonotype was seen repeatedly, ten times or more.

The V gene is TRBV7-9, the J gene TRBJ2-4, with 8 bases fitting TRBD2. The sequenced material came from blood. The TCR sequence derives from a woman between 40 and 55 years old with Graves' ophthalmopathy. The CDR3 bases are TGTGCCAGCAGCTTATGGCCGGGAGGGGCCAAAAACATTCAGTACTTC. Translating gives CASSLWPGGAKNIQYF.